A selection of T cell receptor beta chains follows, all from one sample in a study of blood T cell repertoires in COVID-19. Libraries were prepared by immunoSEQ multiplex PCR; TCRdb keeps only in-frame clonotypes and omits some of them. This sample yields about 230,000 clones, of which approximately 82% are seen a single time; 1.4% belongs to the top ten. The specimen was peripheral blood. The receptors stem from a middle-aged woman who had recovered from COVID-19. CDR3s include the opening cysteine and the closing phenylalanine or tryptophan. The order of the fields is clone size, D gene, CDR3 length, V gene, J gene, CDR3 DNA, CDR3 protein. D genes are given only for firm matches. Expanded clones are given a class, and other clones once, few, many or no size at all.

>NA|NA|13|TRBV27|TRBJ1-2
TGTGCCAGCAGTTTATCGACTGGAAATGGCTACACCTTC
CASSLSTGNGYTF
>NA|TRBD1|16|TRBV9|TRBJ1-6
TGTGCCAGCAGCGTAGGAGGGGGCAGGGGGAATTCACCCCTCCACTTT
CASSVGGGRGNSPLHF
>NA|TRBD1|14|TRBV5-1|TRBJ2-7
TGCGCCAGCAGCCTCGGACAGGGGGTGAACGAGCAGTACTTC
CASSLGQGVNEQYF
>NA|TRBD1|15|TRBV6-6|TRBJ2-2
TGTGCCAGCAGTAGCAACAGGGGCGGGACCGGGGAGCTGTTTTTT
CASSSNRGGTGELFF
>NA|TRBD1|15|TRBV18|TRBJ2-1
TGTGCCAGCTCACCTTCCGGGACAGGGGGCAATGAGCAGTTCTTC
CASSPSGTGGNEQFF
>few|TRBD2|16|TRBV11-2|TRBJ2-3
TGTGCCAGCAGCTTAGTGGGACTAGCGGGGTTTGATACGCAGTATTTT
CASSLVGLAGFDTQYF
>NA|NA|13|TRBV6-6|TRBJ2-6
TGTGCCGGCCGGGATTCTGGGGCCAACGTCCTGACTTTC
CAGRDSGANVLTF
>NA|NA|17|TRBV28|TRBJ1-6
TGTGCCAGCAGCCCAAGTGCCGGGGGGGAGGATAATTCACCCCTCCACTTT
CASSPSAGGEDNSPLHF
>NA|TRBD2|15|TRBV18|TRBJ2-1
TGTGCCAGCTCACCAAACAGCGGGGGGGCCGGTGAGCAGTTCTTC
CASSPNSGGAGEQFF
>NA|TRBD2|17|TRBV3-1/TRBV3-2|TRBJ2-1
TGTGCCAGCAGCCAAGATCAGGGACTAGCGGAATACAATGAGCAGTTCTTC
CASSQDQGLAEYNEQFF
>NA|TRBD1|12|TRBV12-5|TRBJ1-5
TGTGCTAGTGGTACAGGGGATCAGCCCCAGCATTTT
CASGTGDQPQHF
>NA|NA|17|TRBV7-8|TRBJ1-6
TGTGCCAGCAGCTTAGATTTTAGCAGCTCCTATAATTCACCCCTCCACTTT
CASSLDFSSSYNSPLHF
>NA|NA|12|TRBV28|TRBJ1-6
TGTGCCAGCAGTTTTCCAAAATCACCCCTCCACTTT
CASSFPKSPLHF
>NA|NA|12|TRBV7-9|TRBJ2-7
TGTGCCAGCAGCTTAAATTCTGGGGCCAGATATTTC
CASSLNSGARYF
>once|NA|11|TRBV11-2|TRBJ1-1
TGTGCCAGCAGCTTAGCTTCCGGTGCTTTCTTT
CASSLASGAFF
>NA|NA|13|TRBV28|TRBJ1-2
TGTGCCAGCAGTTTTAGTCAGGGCGATGGCTACACCTTC
CASSFSQGDGYTF
>few|NA|13|TRBV6-4|TRBJ1-1
TGTGCCAGCAGTTTACAGGGGAACACTGAAGCTTTCTTT
CASSLQGNTEAFF
>NA|NA|13|TRBV29-1|TRBJ2-5
TGCAGCGTTGATGGGGGGATGCAAGAGACCCAGTACTTC
CSVDGGMQETQYF
>NA|TRBD2|17|TRBV19|TRBJ2-5
TGTGCCAGTAATCCCGGGACTAGCGGGGGGGACTGGGAGACCCAGTACTTC
CASNPGTSGGDWETQYF
>NA|NA|13|TRBV10-3|TRBJ1-4
TGTGCCATCAGTGTTCAGATAAATGAAAAACTGTTTTTT
CAISVQINEKLFF
>few|NA|14|TRBV2|TRBJ2-1
TGTGCCAGCAGTGATTGGACAGCCTACAATGAGCAGTTCTTC
CASSDWTAYNEQFF
>NA|TRBD1|15|TRBV3-1/TRBV3-2|TRBJ2-4
TGTGCCAGCAGCCTCTGGGGACAGGGCTTCAACATTCAGTACTTC
CASSLWGQGFNIQYF
>NA|NA|15|TRBV5-6|TRBJ1-3
TGTGCCAGCAGCTCAGCGGGACTAGGGAGAAACACCATATATTTT
CASSSAGLGRNTIYF
>NA|TRBD1|13|TRBV7-3|TRBJ2-7
TGTGCCAGCAGTTCGTCAGGGGGCTCCGAGCAGTACTTC
CASSSSGGSEQYF
>NA|TRBD1|17|TRBV7-9|TRBJ2-3
TGTGCCAGCAGCTACGGCTTGGGGGACAGGGTGCCAGATACGCAGTATTTT
CASSYGLGDRVPDTQYF
>few|TRBD2|20|TRBV27|TRBJ2-1
TGTGCCAGCAGTTTAAACACTCTCGAGACTAGCGGGATATATGTGAATGAGCAGTTCTTC
CASSLNTLETSGIYVNEQFF
>NA|TRBD2|14|TRBV3-1/TRBV3-2|TRBJ2-1
TGTGCCAGCAGCCAAGATCCCCGGGGGGATGAGCAGTTCTTC
CASSQDPRGDEQFF
>NA|TRBD1|14|TRBV6-2/TRBV6-3|TRBJ2-7
TGTGCCAGCAGTTATCAACAGGGGGGATCCGAGCAGTACTTC
CASSYQQGGSEQYF
>NA|TRBD2|16|TRBV5-1|TRBJ2-3
TGCGCCAGCAGCTTGTTTGCGGGGGGGACTACAGATACGCAGTATTTT
CASSLFAGGTTDTQYF
>NA|NA|14|TRBV15|TRBJ1-1
TGTGCCACCAGCAGGAGTTCGCGGGTTGAGGAAGCTTTCTTT
CATSRSSRVEEAFF
>few|NA|11|TRBV27|TRBJ2-3
TGTGCCAGCAGCCAACTAGATACGCAGTATTTT
CASSQLDTQYF
>NA|TRBD1|15|TRBV6-1|TRBJ2-7
TGTGCCAGCAGTGACCTTCAGACAGGGGGTTACGAGCAGTACTTC
CASSDLQTGGYEQYF
>once|NA|15|TRBV4-3|TRBJ2-3
TGCGCCAGCAGCCAAGATTTGCAGGGGTCAGATACGCAGTATTTT
CASSQDLQGSDTQYF
>NA|TRBD1|14|TRBV11-2|TRBJ1-1
TGTGCCAGCAGCCCAGTGACAGGGAGTACTGAAGCTTTCTTT
CASSPVTGSTEAFF
>NA|TRBD1|16|TRBV19|TRBJ1-5
TGTGCCAGTAGTATAGGAGTTGGGACAGGGTTGAAGCCCCAGCATTTT
CASSIGVGTGLKPQHF
>NA|TRBD1|13|TRBV5-1|TRBJ1-1
TGCGCCAGCAGCTTACAGGGGAATACTGAAGCTTTCTTT
CASSLQGNTEAFF
>NA|TRBD1|12|TRBV29-1|TRBJ1-6
TGCAGCGGTGGGGACAGTGGGTCACCCCTCCACTTT
CSGGDSGSPLHF
>once|TRBD1|15|TRBV7-2|TRBJ2-7
TGTGCCAGCAGCTCCCTCGGGACAGGGGCCTACGAGCAGTACTTC
CASSSLGTGAYEQYF
>NA|TRBD1|14|TRBV7-6|TRBJ2-7
TGTGCCAGCAGCTTAGGTTTAGGGGGCGACGAGCAGTACTTC
CASSLGLGGDEQYF
>NA|TRBD2|15|TRBV7-6|TRBJ2-2
TGTGCCAGCAGAACAGTAGCGGGGAACACCGGGGAGCTGTTTTTT
CASRTVAGNTGELFF
>NA|NA|12|TRBV7-3|TRBJ1-1
TGTGCCAGCAGCGCCGGGAACACTGAAGCTTTCTTT
CASSAGNTEAFF
>once|NA|15|TRBV18|TRBJ2-1
TGTGCCAGCTCACCTCTGGCAGGGCTTCAGAATGAGCAGTTCTTC
CASSPLAGLQNEQFF
>NA|TRBD2|15|TRBV10-3|TRBJ2-1
TGTGCCATCAGCGAACTAGCGCCGGAAGAGGATGAGCAGTTCTTC
CAISELAPEEDEQFF
>NA|TRBD1|15|TRBV15|TRBJ1-4
TGTGCCACCAGCTCGGACAGGGGGCGAGGGTCAAAACTGTTTTTT
CATSSDRGRGSKLFF
>NA|TRBD1|16|TRBV6-5|TRBJ1-6
TGTGCCAGCAGTTACTCGAGTGCAGGGGGCGGTTCACCCCTCCACTTT
CASSYSSAGGGSPLHF
>NA|TRBD1|19|TRBV15|TRBJ1-5
TGTGCCACCAGCAGAGGTGGTTTGGGACAGGGGATTCCTCAGCAGCCCCAGCATTTT
CATSRGGLGQGIPQQPQHF
>once|TRBD1|13|TRBV6-5|TRBJ1-2
TGTGCCAGCACCTTGGGGACAGTTACAGGCTACACCTTC
CASTLGTVTGYTF
>NA|TRBD2|21|TRBV4-2|TRBJ2-5
TGTGCCAGCAGCCTCCTCCCCAAGACTAGCGGGGGGAATGGGGCGGGGGAGACCCAGTACTTC
CASSLLPKTSGGNGAGETQYF
>NA|TRBD1|14|TRBV5-1|TRBJ2-5
TGCGCCAGTGGACAGGGAACACCACAAGAGACCCAGTACTTC
CASGQGTPQETQYF
>NA|NA|13|TRBV6-1|TRBJ1-2
TGTGCCAGCAGTGACGCGGACAGCCGCGGCTACACCTTC
CASSDADSRGYTF
>once|TRBD1|16|TRBV6-5|TRBJ2-2
TGTGCCAGCAGTTACTCCGGGACAGCGAACACCGGGGAGCTGTTTTTT
CASSYSGTANTGELFF
>NA|NA|16|TRBV12-5|TRBJ1-6
TGTGCTAGTGGTTTAGAAGGGGAGGAGAACAATTCACCCCTCCACTTT
CASGLEGEENNSPLHF
>NA|TRBD1|15|TRBV9|TRBJ1-4
TGTGCCAGCAGCGTAACCGGGACAGGGGGTGAAAAACTGTTTTTT
CASSVTGTGGEKLFF
>NA|NA|14|TRBV5-1|TRBJ2-7
TGCGCCAGCAGCTACGGACAGTCTCGGGACGAGCAGTACTTC
CASSYGQSRDEQYF
>NA|TRBD1|17|TRBV15|TRBJ1-2
TGTGCCACCAGCAGTGACTACCGGACAGGGGAAATCTATGGCTACACCTTC
CATSSDYRTGEIYGYTF
>NA|NA|11|TRBV19|TRBJ1-4
TGTGCCAGTAGGGAGCATGAAAAACTGTTTTTT
CASREHEKLFF
>few|NA|14|TRBV5-6|TRBJ2-1
TGTGCCAGCAGCCTCCCCGTGCTCGGCAATGAGCAGTTCTTC
CASSLPVLGNEQFF